Below are 30 T cell receptor beta chains sequenced from a single sample in a study of cytomegalovirus exposure and HLA in healthy donors. Primers for the PCR totalled 60 Vbeta and 13 Jbeta. The data were produced by immunoSEQ multiplex PCR, yet TCRdb's version contains in-frame clones alone and is incomplete. Of under 150,000 clones in the sample, around three quarters are singletons; the top ten hold 6.3%. Sample: PBMCs. These TCRs come from a woman aged 40 to 50 in good health and CMV-seronegative.

The chain combines TRBV6-6 with TRBJ2-3; tentative D call: TRBD2 (5 bases). Germline lookup yields CDR1 MNHNY and CDR2 SVGAGI (reference sequence). The CDR3 totals 11 residues. V was clipped by 6 bases and J by 14 bases, with 15 bases between them. The CDR3 protein is CASRTEASGYF. DNA of the CDR3: TGTGCCAGCAGGACGGAGGCTAGTGGGTATTTT.

The rearrangement joins TRBV11-2 to TRBJ2-7; 10 bases map to TRBD2. The V segment lost 5 bases and the J segment 3 bases; nucleotides outside the gene matches: 7. The germline CDR1 and CDR2 sequences are SGHAT and FQNNGV. This CDR3 has 15 amino acids. CDR3 region: CASSPGLADFYEQYF. Written as DNA, the CDR3 is TGTGCCAGCAGCCCCGGACTAGCGGACTTCTACGAGCAGTACTTC.

In regard to this clone: Sequence at one end of the junction differs from germline and may be a read error. The V gene is TRBV18, the J gene TRBJ2-6, with D possibly matching TRBD1 (5 bases). In germline, CDR1 is KGHSH, CDR2 LQKENI. This CDR3 is built from 15 residues. CDR3 in amino acids: CASKGRTSGANGLTF. In nucleotides, the CDR3 is TGTGCCAGCAAAGGACGGACCTCTGGGGCCAACGGCCTGACTTTC.

The chain uses TRBV19 and TRBJ2-1; TRBD1 aligns across 7 bases. Per the germline V gene, CDR1 is LNHDA and CDR2 is SQIVND (reference sequence). V lost 4 bases, J lost 4 bases, and 16 bases stayed unmatched. The CDR3 totals 18 residues. The CDR3 DNA reads TGTGCCAGTAGTAGTCGCTGGGACAGCCCTTTCGGTTACAATGAGCAGTTCTTC. Encoded protein: CASSSRWDSPFGYNEQFF.

The CDR3 here is CARSQLDREESNQPQHF. In DNA, the CDR3 is TGTGCCAGAAGCCAACTAGACAGGGAGGAAAGCAATCAGCCCCAGCATTTT. This chain links TRBV5-3 with TRBJ1-5; 7 nucleotides agree with TRBD1. TRBV5-3 is assigned to the ORF class and has an uncertain function. The CDR3 runs to 17 residues. Germline trimming cut 4 bases from V and 1 base from J; bases unmatched to any gene: 11.

This chain uses TRBV28 with TRBJ2-2; D remains ambiguous. Germline lookup yields CDR1 MDHEN and CDR2 SYDVKM. The length of the CDR3 is 12 residues. Trimming removed 3 bases at V and 9 bases at J, with 8 bases between. This CDR3 is CASSFSPRELFF. The CDR3, as DNA: TGTGCCAGCAGTTTTTCTCCCCGGGAGCTGTTTTTT.

Regarding this clone: Other nucleotide sequences in the sample specify the same CDR3. V gene TRBV18 combines with J gene TRBJ2-3; 10 positions match TRBD2. In germline, CDR1 is KGHSH, CDR2 LQKENI. CDR3 length: 17 amino acids. Trimming took 0 bases from V and 1 from J; bases not matched to a gene: 4. CDR3: CASSPPGLAGGTDTQYF. CDR3 sequence (DNA): TGTGCCAGCTCACCACCTGGGCTAGCGGGAGGCACAGATACGCAGTATTTT.

This clone appeared a few times. The chain uses TRBV6-5 and TRBJ1-1; possible D gene TRBD1, 5 bases. The V gene lost 6 bases and the J gene lost 0 bases, with 11 bases spanning the gap. The germline CDR1 and CDR2 sequences are MNHEY and SVGAGI. The CDR3 runs 14 residues. As DNA, the CDR3 is TGTGCCAGCAGACTGGACACAGTGAACACTGAAGCTTTCTTT. As protein: CASRLDTVNTEAFF.

The chain carries TRBV11-3 and TRBJ2-7; a weak D match, TRBD2 (7 bases). The CDR3 has 14 amino acids. The germline V gene encodes CDR1 SGHNT and CDR2 YENEEA. Trimming shortened V by 3 bases and J by 6 bases, and 15 bases separated the two germline ends. This CDR3 is CASSFSQGGGEQYF. DNA of the CDR3: TGTGCCAGCAGCTTTTCACAGGGAGGGGGCGAGCAGTACTTC.

The chain's CDR3 is CGSQTGGSGANVLTF. The CDR3 nucleotides are TGCGGCTCACAGACAGGGGGCTCTGGGGCCAACGTCCTGACTTTC. This chain connects TRBV5-1 to TRBJ2-6; 9 bases are shared with TRBD1. The CDR3 contains 15 residues. Germline V gene lookup returns CDR1 SGHRS and CDR2 YFSETQ.

The rearrangement joins TRBV4-1 to TRBJ2-7; possible D gene TRBD2, 5 bases. Germline V gene lookup returns CDR1 MGHRA and CDR2 YSYEKL. The length of the CDR3 is 16 residues. V gave up 4 bases and J gave up 6 bases, with 22 bases separating them. This CDR3 reads CASSPMEAQGRLEQYF. The DNA for the CDR3 is TGCGCCAGCAGCCCGATGGAGGCACAAGGGCGACTCGAGCAGTACTTC.

V usage is TRBV7-2 and J usage is TRBJ2-1, with 8 nucleotides matching TRBD1. This CDR3 is built from 14 residues. The V and J ends lost 3 bases and 7 bases, in that order; junction bases with no gene match: 5. Germline loops: CDR1 SGHTA, CDR2 FQGNSA. The CDR3 DNA is TGTGCCAGCAGCTTGGGCAGGGGGCGAAATGAGCAGTTCTTC. Translating it yields CASSLGRGRNEQFF.

The J gene is TRBJ2-1, the V gene TRBV19; 8 bases map to TRBD2. CDR3 length: 17 amino acids. Germline CDR1 reads LNHDA; CDR2 reads SQIVND (reference sequence). The V segment lost 6 bases and the J segment 5 bases; nucleotides outside the gene matches: 15. The CDR3 spells CASRELTHAGGNNEQFF. In DNA, the CDR3 is TGTGCCAGTAGGGAGTTAACCCATGCGGGAGGCAACAATGAGCAGTTCTTC.

To note about this clone: A read error may account for a junction end that differs from germline. V and J are TRBV7-9 and TRBJ1-5; tentatively, D is TRBD1 (5 bases). CDR1 and CDR2 from the germline V gene are SEHNR and FQNEAQ (reference sequence). The CDR3 is 14 amino acids. The CDR3 sequence is CSSSLGGSNQPQHF. DNA of the CDR3: TGTTCCAGCAGCTTGGGGGGAAGCAATCAGCCCCAGCATTTT.

The chain has TRBV2 and TRBJ1-1, with 8 positions matching TRBD1. V was pared by 5 bases and J by 12 bases, with 8 bases of the junction left unmatched. This CDR3 has 12 residues. Germline CDR1 is SNHLY and CDR2 is FYNNEI. This chain's CDR3 is CASSRDRGGTFF. The CDR3 DNA sequence: TGTGCCAGCAGTAGAGACAGGGGCGGAACTTTCTTT.

The chain employs TRBV4-2 and TRBJ2-7, with 9 positions matching TRBD2. V gave up 0 bases and J gave up 5 bases; unmatched junction bases: 8. Germline V CDR1 and CDR2: LGHNA, YNFKEQ. There are 16 residues in the CDR3. DNA of the CDR3: TGTGCCAGCAGCCAAGAAGGACTAGCGATTACTCACGAGCAGTACTTC. Encoded protein: CASSQEGLAITHEQYF.

The chain carries TRBV6-6 and TRBJ1-1; D perhaps matches TRBD1 (5 bases). Trimming left V 5 bases short and J 0 bases short, with 10 bases between. Germline V lookup: CDR1 MNHNY, CDR2 SVGAGI (reference sequence). There are 14 residues in the CDR3. This CDR3 is CASSGRGMNTEAFF. The DNA of the CDR3 is TGTGCCAGCAGTGGGAGGGGCATGAACACTGAAGCTTTCTTT.

The chain combines TRBV7-2 with TRBJ2-5; 11 nucleotides match TRBD2. This CDR3 has 16 residues. Germline CDR1 and CDR2: SGHTA and FQGNSA. Germline trimming cut 0 bases from V and 1 base from J; bases unmatched to any gene: 1. CDR3 amino acids: CASSLALAGGQETQYF. For the CDR3, the DNA is TGTGCCAGCAGCTTAGCCCTAGCGGGAGGCCAAGAGACCCAGTACTTC.

The V call is TRBV6-1, the J call TRBJ1-2; TRBD1 aligns across 9 bases. V lost 4 bases, J lost 8 bases, and 8 bases stayed unmatched. This CDR3 contains 14 residues. Per germline, CDR1 MNHNS and CDR2 SASEGT. CDR3 protein: CASSGDRVYGGYTF. In DNA form, the CDR3 reads TGTGCCAGCAGTGGGGACAGGGTTTATGGCGGCTACACCTTC.

V usage is TRBV27 and J usage is TRBJ2-7; 9 bases align to TRBD1. V lost 3 bases, J lost 1 base, and 4 bases stayed unmatched. Germline assignment: CDR1 MNHEY and CDR2 SMNVEV (reference sequence). The CDR3 length is 15 residues. This CDR3 is CASSFGTGWSYEQYF. Here the CDR3 DNA reads TGTGCCAGCAGTTTCGGGACAGGGTGGTCCTACGAGCAGTACTTC.

This clone has more than one count but fewer than ten. The chain combines TRBV7-2 with TRBJ2-3; TRBD2 matches at 9 bases. This CDR3 has 16 residues. Germline-derived CDR1 and CDR2 are SGHTA and FQGNSA. Trimming took 4 bases from V and 8 from J; bases not matched to a gene: 13. CDR3 in amino acids: CASSSLGVAGVGTQYF. CDR3 in DNA: TGTGCCAGCAGCTCCCTGGGGGTAGCGGGAGTTGGTACGCAGTATTTT.

The rearrangement links TRBV18 to TRBJ2-7; TRBD2 might be the D (6 bases). CDR3 length equals 14 residues. Trimming took 3 bases from V and 0 from J, leaving 9 bases between them. Looked up from germline, CDR1 is KGHSH and CDR2 is LQKENI. CDR3 in DNA: TGTGCCAGCTCACCGACTAGGTACTCCTACGAGCAGTACTTC. This translates into CASSPTRYSYEQYF.

This chain connects TRBV10-1 to TRBJ2-7; a weak D match, TRBD2 (5 bases). Trimming took off 9 bases at V and 1 base at J, with 13 bases between the two ends. Germline CDR1 WNHNN, CDR2 SYGVQD (reference sequence). The CDR3 runs 13 residues. The DNA of the CDR3 is TGCGCCAGACGCCGGGGAACATCCTACGAGCAGTACTTC. Translation gives CARRRGTSYEQYF.

This clone turned up a few times. The CDR3 is CASSLVLAGNNEQFF. In nucleotides, the CDR3 is TGTGCCAGCAGTTTAGTACTAGCGGGGAACAATGAGCAGTTCTTC. The rearrangement uses TRBV28 and TRBJ2-1; 10 bases align to TRBD2. Germline values: CDR1 MDHEN, CDR2 SYDVKM. The CDR3 covers 15 residues. The junction had 3 bases not matched to a gene; V was cut back by 2 bases and J by 5 bases. Complete variable domain (other parts from reference TRBV28 and TRBJ2-1): DVKVTQSSRYLVKRTGEKVFLECVQDMDHENMFWYRQDPGLGLRLIYFSYDVKMKEKGDIPEGYSVSREKKERFSLILESASTNQTSMYLCASSLVLAGNNEQFFGPGTRLTVL.

Within the sample, this clone is medium-sized. V is TRBV7-9 and J is TRBJ2-7, with 9 bases lining up with TRBD2. The J segment lost 6 bases and the V segment lost 4 bases, leaving 13 bases of the junction unmatched. This CDR3 has 16 amino acids. CDR1 is SEHNR and CDR2 is FQNEAQ in the germline V gene (reference sequence). CDR3 sequence reads: CASSSHLDSGRGEQYF. CDR3 coding DNA: TGTGCCAGCAGCTCCCACCTAGATAGCGGGAGAGGCGAGCAGTACTTC. The complete variable domain, with remaining parts taken from reference TRBV7-9 and TRBJ2-7, reads DTGVSQNPRHKITKRGQNVTFRCDPISEHNRLYWYRQTLGQGPEFLTYFQNEAQLEKSRLLSDRFSAERPKGSFSTLEIQRTEQGDSAMYLCASSSHLDSGRGEQYFGPGTRLTVT.

The chain couples TRBV28 to TRBJ1-6; D call uncertain. Germline assignment: CDR1 MDHEN and CDR2 SYDVKM. The V end was cut by 6 bases, the J end by 0 bases, with 6 bases between. The CDR3 extends over 14 amino acids. This CDR3 is CASSLSSYNSPLHF. The DNA for the CDR3 is TGTGCCAGCAGCCTGAGCTCCTATAATTCACCCCTCCACTTT.

The V and J genes are TRBV6-5 and TRBJ1-6, with 8 bases fitting TRBD1. The ends lost 4 bases at V and 5 bases at J; junction bases unmatched: 4. The CDR3 consists of 15 residues. The germline V gene encodes CDR1 MNHEY and CDR2 SVGAGI. CDR3 in DNA: TGTGCCAGCAGTTTAGGGACAGGCGATAATTCACCCCTCCACTTT. Its protein is CASSLGTGDNSPLHF.

The chain joins TRBV18 to TRBJ1-1, with 7 positions matching TRBD1. V lost 3 bases, J lost 4 bases, and 11 bases stayed unmatched. CDR1 is KGHSH, CDR2 LQKENI, per germline. This CDR3 is built from 16 residues. CDR3 sequence (DNA): TGTGCCAGCTCACCTCGGACAGGTGAGGTGGGCACTGAAGCTTTCTTT. It translates to CASSPRTGEVGTEAFF.

V gene TRBV28 combines with J gene TRBJ2-7; 7 bases agree with TRBD1. Trimming cost V 10 bases and J 1 base; bases outside gene matches: 10. Germline loops: CDR1 MDHEN, CDR2 SYDVKM. The CDR3 has 14 amino acids. The CDR3 nucleotides read TGTGCCACCATCAACCCGGGACAGTCCTACGAGCAGTACTTC. It is translated as CATINPGQSYEQYF.

The rearrangement joins TRBV10-2 to TRBJ1-5, with a weak D call TRBD1 (5 bases). The germline V gene has CDR1 WSHSY and CDR2 SAAADI. Between the trimmed V and J ends, which lost 4 bases and 0 bases, there was a span of 13 bases. CDR3 size: 16 residues. The CDR3 region is CASSGMQGDSNQPQHF. CDR3 nucleotide sequence: TGCGCCAGCAGTGGGATGCAGGGCGATAGCAATCAGCCCCAGCATTTT.